The 29 T cell receptor beta chains given below trace back to one sample, sequenced in a study of molecular identifiers for immune sequencing clone quantification. TCRdb itself ran the PCR reads through MiXCR, one entry per CDR3 protein. This sample carries under 600,000 distinct CDR3 sequences, around a fifth of them seen once, and the ten largest clones take about 0.8%. Sequencing was performed on naive CD8+ T cells from blood, with Jurkat cell RNA spiked in. Subset in this sample: FACS-sorted CD8+CD4-CCR7+CD45RA+ naive T cells. These receptors were collected from a human donor in good health. Some libraries in this study had Jurkat cell RNA spiked in.

The chain joins TRBV6-2 or TRBV6-3 to TRBJ2-7; 13 positions match TRBD2. CDR3 size: 19 residues. Germline V gene sequence: CDR1 MNHEY, CDR2 SVGEGT. V dropped 6 bases and J dropped 5; count of bases not matched to a gene: 19. The CDR3 loop reads CASRATHGTSGTIVNEQYF. CDR3 in DNA: TGTGCCAGCAGAGCAACACACGGGACTAGCGGGACAATAGTGAACGAGCAGTACTTC.

Turning to this clonotype: A much larger clone differs from this one at a single base, so this may be a read error. The V and J genes are TRBV29-1 and TRBJ1-1; possibly TRBD1 for D (6 bases). Germline loops: CDR1 SQVTM, CDR2 ANQGSEA. The CDR3 has 14 amino acids. The chain's CDR3 is CSVEGWGQYTEASF. DNA for the CDR3: TGCAGCGTCGAGGGGTGGGGGCAGTACACTGAAGCTTCCTTT.

Concerning this clonotype itself: The junction departs from germline at one end; a sequencing error may be responsible. The gene calls are TRBV20-1 and TRBJ1-4, with TRBD1 matching over 8 bases. This CDR3 spans 14 amino acids. Per germline, CDR1 DFQATT and CDR2 SNEGSKA (reference sequence). CDR3 region: CSARDQQGDEKLFF. DNA of the CDR3: TGCAGTGCTAGAGATCAACAGGGGGATGAAAAGCTGTTTTTT.

The sample holds a few counts of this clonotype. This chain joins TRBV15 and TRBJ2-7; D remains ambiguous. The CDR3 spans 14 residues. Trimming shortened V by 0 bases and J by 2 bases, and 8 bases separated the two germline ends. CDR1 and CDR2 (germline): LNHNV, YYDKDF (reference sequence). The CDR3 loop reads CATSRDDITYEQYF. For the CDR3, the DNA is TGTGCCACCAGCAGAGACGACATCACCTACGAGCAGTACTTC.

There are a few counts of this clonotype. V and J are TRBV2 and TRBJ1-4; D is unclear. V was cut by 11 bases and J by 3 bases, with 16 bases left in between. The CDR3 runs to 14 residues. Per the germline V gene, CDR1 is SNHLY and CDR2 is FYNNEI. The CDR3 reads CAGLPQAANEKLFF. The CDR3 DNA is TGTGCCGGACTCCCACAAGCAGCTAATGAAAAACTGTTTTTT.

This clonotype occurred a few times. Here the CDR3 DNA reads TGTGCTAGTGGTTTGGGACAGACCTACGAGCAGTACTTC. This sequence encodes CASGLGQTYEQYF. The chain is built from TRBV12-5 and TRBJ2-7; D possibly corresponds to TRBD1 (5 bases). This CDR3 has 13 residues. CDR1 is LGHNT and CDR2 is FRNRAP in the germline V gene. Trimming stripped 1 base from V and 2 bases from J, with 6 bases between.

The sample holds a few counts of this clonotype. The CDR3 is CASSAPAPGGIHEQYF. The CDR3 DNA reads as TGTGCCAGCAGCGCTCCCGCGCCAGGGGGAATCCACGAGCAGTACTTC. V gene TRBV7-9 combines with J gene TRBJ2-7, with TRBD1 matching 7 bases. The V segment lost 5 bases and the J segment 5 bases; nucleotides outside the gene matches: 15. The CDR3 has 16 residues. Per germline, CDR1 SEHNR and CDR2 FQNEAQ (reference sequence).

In this sample, this clonotype turned up a few times. The chain links TRBV4-2 to TRBJ2-3; D not certain. The CDR3 consists of 15 residues. Trimming took 0 bases from V and 0 from J, leaving 7 bases between them. Germline lookup yields CDR1 LGHNA and CDR2 YNFKEQ. The CDR3 protein is CASSQDSTSTDTQYF. CDR3 in DNA: TGTGCCAGCAGCCAAGATTCCACTAGCACAGATACGCAGTATTTT.

The chain uses TRBV20-1 and TRBJ2-1; D not resolved. Per germline, CDR1 DFQATT and CDR2 SNEGSKA (reference sequence). Trimming shortened V by 0 bases and J by 10 bases, and 4 bases separated the two germline ends. The CDR3 sequence is 10 residues long. CDR3 protein: CSARDGEQFF. CDR3 in DNA: TGCAGTGCTAGAGATGGCGAGCAGTTCTTC.

This sequence joins TRBV4-3 and TRBJ2-1, with a possible D match to TRBD2 (5 bases). The CDR3 is made up of 16 amino acids. Germline V gene lookup returns CDR1 LGHNA and CDR2 YSLEER. V was cut by 1 base and J by 0 bases, with 10 bases left in between. The CDR3 region has the DNA TGCGCCAGCAGCCAAGGCCGGGGAAGCTCCTACAATGAGCAGTTCTTC. Amino acid sequence: CASSQGRGSSYNEQFF.

A remark on this clonotype: Just one base apart from a much larger clone, this may be a read error. The chain links TRBV5-1 to TRBJ2-1, with D unresolved. The CDR3 spans 15 residues. The germline V gene encodes CDR1 SGHRS and CDR2 YFSETQ. DNA of the CDR3: TGCGCCAGCAGCTTGGCCAACGGGCCCCCCCAAGAGCGGTTCTTC. Translation: CASSLANGPPQERFF.

As for this clonotype: This may arise from a read error, as a much more abundant clone is one base away. The chain combines TRBV29-1 with TRBJ1-1; possible D gene TRBD1, 5 bases. Germline values: CDR1 SQVTM, CDR2 ANQGSEA. V dropped 0 bases and J dropped 1 base, with 18 bases sitting between them. CDR3 length: 17 amino acids. DNA of the CDR3: TGCAGCGTTGAAGACCATATGACCGGGGCGGGGAACACTGAAGCTTTCTTT. Amino acids: CSVEDHMTGAGNTEAFF.

This clonotype came up many times. The chain links TRBV15 to TRBJ1-5, with 7 bases identical to TRBD1. Germline CDR1 LNHNV, CDR2 YYDKDF (reference sequence). CDR3 length: 16 residues. J was trimmed by 5 bases and V by 0 bases; bases with no gene match: 7. The CDR3, as DNA: TGTGCCACCAGCAGAGATATAAGACAGGGATATCAGCCCCAGCATTTT. Protein product: CATSRDIRQGYQPQHF.

This clonotype was seen repeatedly, ten times or more. This rearrangement joins TRBV3-1 to TRBJ2-7; D not resolved. Germline assignment: CDR1 LGHDT and CDR2 YNNKEL (reference sequence). This CDR3 spans 15 amino acids. V was pared by 0 bases and J by 3 bases, with 12 bases between. CDR3 loop: CASSQDRILGYEQYF. CDR3 in DNA: TGTGCCAGCAGCCAAGATCGGATTCTTGGCTACGAGCAGTACTTC.

On this clonotype itself: The junction departs from the called germline gene at one end, perhaps through a read error. V and J are TRBV4-1 and TRBJ2-6; 11 bases map to TRBD1. The germline V gene has CDR1 MGHRA and CDR2 YSYEKL. The CDR3 is 19 amino acids. CDR3 nucleotides: TGCGCCAGCAGCCCTGGGACAGGGGGTGCTTACTCTGGGGCCAACATCCTGACTTTC. Protein product: CASSPGTGGAYSGANILTF.

This clonotype came up many times. This chain uses TRBV12-3 or TRBV12-4 with TRBJ2-7; D might be TRBD2 (6 bases). V was pared by 3 bases and J by 6 bases, with 18 bases between. This CDR3 is built from 15 residues. Here the CDR3 DNA reads TGTGCCAGCAGTTTCTTCGGGGGTAGTGGCGGCGAGCAGTACTTC. This translates into CASSFFGGSGGEQYF.

Ten or more counts support this clonotype. The chain is built from TRBV16 and TRBJ1-5; 7 positions agree with TRBD1. Germline V gene lookup returns CDR1 KGHSY and CDR2 FQNENV. J gave up 5 bases and V 4 bases, and 5 bases lay outside the gene matches. The CDR3 runs 14 residues. The CDR3 region is CASSPHTGDQPQHF. Here the CDR3 DNA reads TGTGCCAGCAGCCCTCACACAGGGGATCAGCCCCAGCATTTT.

The sample holds a few counts of this clonotype. V and J are TRBV9 and TRBJ2-7; TRBD1 matches 8 bases. The CDR3 runs 13 residues. V lost 3 bases to trimming and J lost 5 bases; unmatched junction nucleotides: 4. Looked up from germline, CDR1 is SGDLS and CDR2 is YYNGEE. CDR3 nucleotide sequence: TGTGCCAGCAGCGGGACAGGGCCAGACGAGCAGTACTTC. This sequence encodes CASSGTGPDEQYF. The full variable domain, completed using reference TRBV9 and TRBJ2-7, is DSGVTQTPKHLITATGQRVTLRCSPRSGDLSVYWYQQSLDQGLQFLIQYYNGEERAKGNILERFSAQQFPDLHSELNLSSLELGDSALYFCASSGTGPDEQYFGPGTRLTVT.

The table lists this clonotype with a few counts. The J gene is TRBJ2-5, the V gene TRBV13; 8 bases match TRBD2. The CDR3 extends over 14 amino acids. The germline V gene has CDR1 PRHDT and CDR2 FYEKMQ (reference sequence). V dropped 6 bases and J dropped 4; count of bases not matched to a gene: 7. The CDR3, as DNA: TGTGCCAGCAGGTCGCGGGGGGCTGGAGAGACCCAGTACTTC. Translating gives CASRSRGAGETQYF.

At least ten counts were recorded for this clonotype. CDR3 amino acids: CASSQYRGPGYEQYF. As DNA, the CDR3 is TGCGCCAGCAGCCAATACAGGGGGCCCGGCTACGAGCAGTACTTC. The gene calls are TRBV4-3 and TRBJ2-7; 9 bases map to TRBD1. Germline CDR1 reads LGHNA; CDR2 reads YSLEER. CDR3 length: 15 residues. The V gene end was trimmed by 2 bases and the J gene end by 3 bases; junction bases not matched to a gene: 5.

This clonotype was picked up a small number of times. The rearrangement links TRBV13 to TRBJ2-7, with D tentatively TRBD1 (6 bases). With 5 bases removed from V and 4 bases from J, the gap between germline ends came to 18 bases. This CDR3 spans 15 amino acids. Germline-derived CDR1 and CDR2 are PRHDT and FYEKMQ (reference sequence). CDR3 nucleotides: TGTGCCAGCAGCCCCGGGACCAGGGGCGGATACGAGCAGTACTTC. Translated, it gives CASSPGTRGGYEQYF. The complete variable domain, with remaining parts taken from reference TRBV13 and TRBJ2-7, reads AAGVIQSPRHLIKEKRETATLKCYPIPRHDTVYWYQQGPGQDPQFLISFYEKMQSDKGSIPDRFSAQQFSDYHSELNMSSLELGDSALYFCASSPGTRGGYEQYFGPGTRLTVT.

At least ten counts were recorded for this clonotype. The V and J genes are TRBV4-2 and TRBJ1-6; the D gene is possibly TRBD1 (5 bases). The V end lost 3 bases, the J end lost 6 bases, and 9 bases lay between the germline ends. This CDR3 contains 14 residues. Germline V gene data show CDR1 as LGHNA and CDR2 as YNFKEQ. The CDR3 nucleotides are TGTGCCAGCAGCCAGGGGCACCCTAATTCACCCCTCCACTTT. Its protein is CASSQGHPNSPLHF.

This clonotype was picked up a small number of times. V gene TRBV20-1 combines with J gene TRBJ2-7, with D perhaps being TRBD1 or TRBD2 (5 bases each). This CDR3 has 14 residues. CDR1 DFQATT and CDR2 SNEGSKA come from the germline V gene (reference sequence). The CDR3 nucleotides are TGCAGAGTGCTAGACCGGGACCATCCCTACGAGCAGTACTTC. Its protein product is CRVLDRDHPYEQYF.

This clonotype was seen only a few times. The chain combines TRBV7-8 with TRBJ2-3; D may be TRBD1 (7 bases). Trimming stripped 5 bases from V and 6 bases from J, with 15 bases between. Germline V lookup: CDR1 SGHVS, CDR2 FQNEAQ. This CDR3 region has 14 residues. The CDR3 spells CASSVGSGGDTQYF. In DNA, the CDR3 is TGTGCCAGCAGCGTTGGTTCAGGGGGGGATACGCAGTATTTT.

This clonotype appeared many times. The V and J genes are TRBV29-1 and TRBJ1-1, with TRBD1 matching 7 bases. V lost 8 bases and J lost 3; bases outside the gene matches: 9. Looked up from germline, CDR1 is SQVTM and CDR2 is ANQGSEA. This CDR3 has 13 amino acids. CDR3 protein: CSTLQGGDTEAFF. Here the CDR3 DNA reads TGCAGCACCCTCCAGGGGGGAGACACTGAAGCTTTCTTT.

The chain joins TRBV10-3 to TRBJ2-7, with 8 nucleotides matching TRBD1. This CDR3 is 15 amino acids long. Germline V gene data show CDR1 as ENHRY and CDR2 as SYGVKD. J gave up 7 bases and V 6 bases, and 14 bases lay outside the gene matches. The CDR3 nucleotides read TGTGCCATCAGCCAATCGACAGGGGCCCTACTGGAGCAGTACTTC. Amino acid sequence: CAISQSTGALLEQYF.

Ten or more counts support this clonotype. The chain combines TRBV9 with TRBJ2-5, with 8 nucleotides matching TRBD2. CDR1 is SGDLS and CDR2 is YYNGEE in the germline V gene. The V and J ends lost 0 bases and 5 bases, in that order; junction bases with no gene match: 6. CDR3 length: 15 amino acids. CDR3 loop: CASSVEGSGEETQYF. DNA for the CDR3: TGTGCCAGCAGCGTAGAAGGTAGCGGGGAGGAGACCCAGTACTTC.

This clonotype was found many times. The gene calls are TRBV7-9 and TRBJ1-1; 7 bases are shared with TRBD1. CDR3 length equals 15 residues. From germline, CDR1 is SEHNR and CDR2 FQNEAQ (reference sequence). The V gene end was trimmed by 2 bases and the J gene end by 4 bases; junction bases not matched to a gene: 7. CDR3 DNA sequence: TGTGCCAGCAGCTTACAAACAGGGGCCTTCACTGAAGCTTTCTTT. It encodes CASSLQTGAFTEAFF.

This clonotype was seen many times. The chain uses TRBV12-3 or TRBV12-4 and TRBJ2-4; D is ambiguous. V lost 2 bases to trimming and J lost 9 bases, with 17 bases between them. The CDR3 covers 15 residues. The CDR3 DNA is TGTGCCAGCAGTTTAAGGCAGGTTGGCCCTGGCATTCAGTACTTC. It translates to CASSLRQVGPGIQYF.